This TCR beta chain was documented in a study of blood T cell repertoires in COVID-19. Study in general: Acute-phase and convalescent COVID-19 samples originated in the United States, Italy and Spain. T cells, B-cell-depleted T cells, or PBMCs provided the cDNA or gDNA that served as material.

This CDR3 is 15 amino acids long. V dropped 1 base and J dropped 2 bases, with 11 bases sitting between them. Germline values: CDR1 LGHNA, CDR2 YNFKEQ. Measured with immunoSEQ multiplex PCR; TCRdb has only the in-frame clones, and not every one. Of 120,000 or so clones in the sample, around 87% were seen once. The material sequenced was peripheral blood. This chain joins TRBV4-2 and TRBJ1-2, with D possibly matching TRBD1 (6 bases). The sequence came from a woman aged 55-75 years with acute or convalescent COVID-19. This CDR3 is CASSQGTGLNYGYTF. The DNA for the CDR3 is TGTGCCAGCAGCCAAGGAACAGGGCTAAACTATGGCTACACCTTC.